This T cell receptor (beta chain) was recovered during a study of lymphopenia after photon versus proton radiotherapy. Overall study findings and caveats: A bigger post-nadir fall in TCR diversity correlated inversely with survival time in deceased patients. Relative stability marked proton patients; photon patients lost diversity and naive cells.

Comment on this clone: What it binds is unknown.

The CDR3 is 15 residues long. Trimming removed 5 bases from V and 3 bases from J, with 17 bases in between. Germline V gene lookup returns CDR1 SGHTA and CDR2 FQGNSA. TCRdb's table, derived via immunoSEQ multiplex PCR, lists solely in-frame clones and lacks some. The sample has more than 5,000 clones; about nine tenths are singletons. V is TRBV7-2 and J is TRBJ2-7; D assignment may be TRBD1 or TRBD2 (5 bases each). The clonotype was recovered from a man between 60 and 75 years old with cholangiocarcinoma. Specimen: peripheral blood, collected from a patient treated with photon-based radiotherapy. DNA for the CDR3: TGTGCCAGCAGCCCCGACCGGGACCGCTACTACGAGCAGTACTTC. Translation gives CASSPDRDRYYEQYF.